The T cell receptor (beta chain) under discussion was sequenced for a study of cytomegalovirus exposure and HLA in healthy donors. The donors comprised healthy bone marrow donors. V lost 6 bases and J 2 bases, leaving 14 bases between the germline ends. Germline V gene lookup returns CDR1 SQVTM and CDR2 ANQGSEA. This CDR3 region has 14 residues. The PCR had 60 Vbeta and 13 Jbeta primers. Assay used: immunoSEQ multiplex PCR; TCRdb lists only in-frame clones, some missing. The top ten hold 1.2% of the sample, which has fewer than 150,000 clones, roughly 80% seen once. This TCR derives from a female donor in good health and CMV-seronegative. The chain has TRBV29-1 and TRBJ2-1, with D perhaps TRBD1 (5 bases). Sequencing used PBMCs. The CDR3 here is CSVVGQITYNEQFF. In DNA form, the CDR3 reads TGCAGCGTCGTGGGGCAGATAACCTACAATGAGCAGTTCTTC.